This TCR beta chain was found in a study of blood T cell repertoires in COVID-19. Measured with immunoSEQ multiplex PCR; TCRdb has only the in-frame clones, and not every one. The table shows approximately 310,000 clones, with 85% occurring only once. Participants were aged roughly 18 to 90 years, lived in 25 or so US areas, and enrolled virtually. The sequenced sample consisted of PBMCs or T cells enriched from blood (not recorded which). The sequence derives from a woman aged 25-40 years who had been exposed to COVID-19.

CDR3 amino acids: CASSPDRFDTEAFF. The CDR3 nucleotides read TGTGCCAGCAGCCCGGACAGGTTCGACACTGAAGCTTTCTTT. This rearrangement joins TRBV7-3 to TRBJ1-1, with 7 bases that match TRBD1. J gave up 3 bases and V 5 bases, and 6 bases lay outside the gene matches. Germline V gene sequence: CDR1 SGHTA, CDR2 FQGTGA. This CDR3 spans 14 amino acids.